What follows is one TCR beta chain and its context. What it binds is not known. This entry is derived from a study of T-cell reconstitution after alpha-beta-depleted transplantation in children. Study-wide points: Fresh T-cell production supplied most of the T-cell counts and diversity seen one year after transplant. Some patients owed their high day-60 TCRbeta diversity to surviving recipient T cells and thymic progenitors. About two months after transplant, alpha-beta T cells reportedly came from several hundred expanded graft clones.

The library targeted TCRbeta and was prepared with unique molecular identifiers. TCRdb fed the PCR reads into MiXCR, producing one record per CDR3 protein. This sample has around 500,000 distinct CDR3 sequences; approximately 22% occur once, and the top ten carry about 14%. This CDR3 is built from 14 residues. CDR1 SQVTM and CDR2 ANQGSEA come from the germline V gene. Trimming at V came to 6 bases and at J to 2 bases, leaving 6 bases not matched to a gene. This clonotype originated in a boy younger than two who had a stem cell transplant for acute myeloid leukemia, so the T cells may come from the graft donor. This chain links TRBV29-1 with TRBJ2-7, with 11 bases that match TRBD1. Sequenced material: PBMCs, mostly from graft donor cells, taken 360 days after TCRalphabeta/CD19-depleted stem cell transplant. Here the CDR3 DNA reads TGCAGCGTAGCCGGGACAGGGGGGGCCTACGAGCAGTACTTC. Its translation is CSVAGTGGAYEQYF.